This TCR beta chain was captured in a study of cytomegalovirus exposure and HLA in healthy donors. Findings and caveats of the study: The Asian-associated ancestry cluster reportedly had fewer N-insertions than the approximately 670-donor mean in a later analysis. The analysis excluded some indistinguishable V segments, including TRBV6-2 and TRBV6-3. Researchers catalogued about 150 TCR beta chains as cytomegalovirus-associated. About 87% or about 30% of the time was how often most TCR beta V segments were productive, according to an earlier analysis.

Trimming removed 2 bases at V and 7 bases at J, with 14 bases between. This CDR3 has 15 residues. The germline V gene has CDR1 SGHTA and CDR2 FQGTGA. Amplification used 60 Vbeta primers and 13 Jbeta primers. Sequencing was performed with immunoSEQ multiplex PCR; in TCRdb, only in-frame clones are kept and a portion is missing. This sample has about 200,000 clones, with roughly 84% found just once. To note about this clone: Its antigen is as yet unknown.

Sequencing input: PBMCs. The chain links TRBV7-3 to TRBJ2-2; TRBD2 is a possible D gene (6 bases). This clonotype was sampled from a girl aged 5-17 years in good health and CMV-seronegative. The CDR3 DNA is TGTGCCAGCAGCTTATTAGACCCCGGGGGCGGGGAGCTGTTTTTT. This gives the protein CASSLLDPGGGELFF.